The source of this TCR beta chain is a study of blood T cell repertoires in COVID-19 (dated by TCRdb to the early 2020s). Concerning the study at large: Samples from collaborators originated in the United States, Italy and Spain and spanned both the acute and convalescent phases of COVID-19. The prospective study material was composed of cDNA or gDNA derived from T cells, B-cell-depleted T cells, or PBMCs. Subjects who had been exposed to COVID-19, were actively infected with it, or had recovered from it provided the deeply sampled blood TCRbeta repertoires that made up the dataset. The repertoires were released in a freely available public database intended as a resource for research on the immune response to SARS-CoV-2. The samples were drawn from the first 160 participants of the ongoing ImmuneRACE study and from 1,254 subjects provided by 6 global collaborators. Nearly every sample came with metadata listing a de-identified subject ID, COVID-19 status, age in years and sex. HLA class I and class II types, where available, came from metadata supplied by the sample provider rather than from assay-based typing. What the authors observed across the whole study: How much clinical and demographic metadata was included differed by source and by participant, and the metadata was provided uncurated.

CDR3 length: 13 amino acids, cysteine to phenylalanine. Only the CDR3 DNA stays, 39 bases, in frame from base 1. V lost 6 bases and J lost 7 bases, and the count of bases not matched to a germline gene is 5. TCRbeta CDR3 regions were amplified from genomic DNA by means of the immunoSEQ Assay, a bias-controlled multiplex PCR. The study's processing was this. The number of nucleated cells in each sample was estimated by amplification of reference gene primers within the assay. To quantify the absolute abundance of each unique TCRbeta CDR3 rearrangement, sequence reads were collapsed and filtered. For each sample, productive Simpson clonality was calculated by taking the square root of Simpson's diversity index across productive rearrangements. TCRdb took this table from immuneACCESS and kept in-frame rearrangements with V and J called. Such tables lack part of the clones; where checked against another copy, unresolved V genes explain under half of the gap, and the rest is unexplained. Clone size and V and J calls were adopted from that table, with D and trimming inferred from the DNA. This sample has some 150,000 clones in its table, and nearly 80% of those were observed once. The ten largest clones capture about 15% of the sample.

About this clone: Its antigen specificity is not known. Base qualities are not provided; no much larger clone lies one nucleotide away.

Whole blood was collected in K2EDTA tubes by collaborating institutions according to the institutions' own protocols. For TCRbeta analysis, collaborator samples were shipped as frozen whole blood, as isolated PBMCs, or as DNA extracted from either sample type. The receptor was derived from a woman older than 75 with acute or convalescent COVID-19. The sequence links TRBV12-3 or TRBV12-4 to TRBJ2-1; TRBD1 aligns with 8 central bases. Sequencing was carried out using peripheral blood. The CDR3 reads CASSSTGVNEQFF. The nucleotide sequence reads as follows: TGTGCCAGCAGCTCGACAGGGGTGAATGAGCAGTTCTTC.